One T cell receptor beta chain is described in this entry. Its target is not known. The length of the CDR3 is 13 residues. V lost 6 bases to trimming and J lost 5 bases, with 16 bases between them. The germline gives CDR1 SQVTM, CDR2 ANQGSEA. Measured with immunoSEQ multiplex PCR; TCRdb has only the in-frame clones, and not every one. The sample holds approximately 57,000 clones; around 85% are singletons and the top ten take over 15%. The data derive from a study of T cell responses to AZD1222 COVID-19 vaccine. The study, taken as a whole, reports: White British donors predominated, females outnumbered males, and clonal diversity was possibly underestimated.

This TCR was sampled from an adult in good health. The chain is built from TRBV29-1 and TRBJ1-1; tentative D call: TRBD1 (6 bases). The sample in question was peripheral blood, obtained on day 0 of AZD1222 vaccination. CDR3 in amino acids: CSVEPRGWTEAFF. The DNA of the CDR3 is TGCAGCGTCGAACCCAGGGGTTGGACTGAAGCTTTCTTT. Full variable domain (rest looked up from reference TRBV29-1 and TRBJ1-1): SAVISQKPSRDICQRGTSLTIQCQVDSQVTMMFWYRQQPGQSLTLIATANQGSEATYESGFVIDKFPISRPNLTFSTLTVSNMSPEDSSIYLCSVEPRGWTEAFFGQGTRLTVV.